This T cell receptor (beta chain) was captured in a study of T cells after yellow fever vaccination. This clonotype came up a few times. As TCR cDNA was made by 5'RACE template switching, a universal primer site and UMIs were added. In TCRdb, the 5' RACE reads were re-called with MiXCR into one record per CDR3 protein. Among hundreds of thousands of distinct CDR3 sequences listed, about 5.2% were seen once. CDR3 length: 15 amino acids. Germline V gene sequence: CDR1 SGHRS, CDR2 YFSETQ. V dropped 3 bases and J dropped 0 bases, with 10 bases sitting between them. V gene TRBV5-1 combines with J gene TRBJ2-1; D is possibly TRBD2 (5 bases). This clonotype was obtained from a man aged 18 to 30 who received the YFV17D yellow fever vaccine. The source was CD4+ T cells sorted from PBMCs, collected on the day of the yellow fever booster vaccination. CDR3 bases: TGCGCCAGCAGCTACCAGCGGAGCTCCTACAATGAGCAGTTCTTC. Its translation is CASSYQRSSYNEQFF.